What follows is one T cell receptor beta chain and its context. Its antigen is not known. Sequencing was performed with immunoSEQ multiplex PCR; in TCRdb, only in-frame clones are kept and a portion is missing. The sample yields 100,000 or so clones, approximately 84% seen once. These data belong to a study of OX40 agonist ivuxolimab in advanced cancers. Study-wide context: An agonistic human IgG2 monoclonal antibody against OX40 (CD134) was given.

General study results and limits: At doses 0.1 to 3.0 mg/kg, CD4+ and CD8+ clones expanded.

Trimming at V came to 4 bases and at J to 3 bases, leaving 2 bases not matched to a gene. The V gene's germline CDR1 is SGHRS and CDR2 YFSETQ. This CDR3 spans 13 amino acids. The receptor comes from an adult with an advanced solid tumor such as melanoma, head and neck, liver or kidney cancer. The source material was CD4+ or CD8+ T cells sorted from blood, sampled in a trial of the OX40 agonist ivuxolimab. The chain employs TRBV5-1 and TRBJ2-7; TRBD1 matches 9 bases. The CDR3 DNA follows: TGCGCCAGCAGCAGGGACAGGGACTACGAGCAGTACTTC. This encodes CASSRDRDYEQYF.